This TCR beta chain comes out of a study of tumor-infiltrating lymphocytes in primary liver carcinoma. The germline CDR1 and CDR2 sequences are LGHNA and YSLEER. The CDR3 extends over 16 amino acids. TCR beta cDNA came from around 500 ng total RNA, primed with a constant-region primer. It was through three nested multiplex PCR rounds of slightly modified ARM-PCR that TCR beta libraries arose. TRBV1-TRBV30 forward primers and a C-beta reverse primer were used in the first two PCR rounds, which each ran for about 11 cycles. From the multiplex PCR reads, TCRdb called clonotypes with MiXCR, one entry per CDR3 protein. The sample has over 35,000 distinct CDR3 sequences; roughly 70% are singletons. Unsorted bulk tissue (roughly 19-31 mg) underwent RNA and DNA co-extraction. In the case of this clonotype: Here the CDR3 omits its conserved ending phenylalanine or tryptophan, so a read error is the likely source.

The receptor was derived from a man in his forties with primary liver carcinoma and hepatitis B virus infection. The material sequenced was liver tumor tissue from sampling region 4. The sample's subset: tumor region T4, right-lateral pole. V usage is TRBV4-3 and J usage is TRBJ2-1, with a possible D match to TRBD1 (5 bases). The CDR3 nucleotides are TGCGCCAGCAGCCAATTCCTCCCCCCTGCGGACAATGAACAGTTCCTC. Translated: CASSQFLPPADNEQFL.